These 8 T cell receptor beta chains came from one sample sequenced in a study of vaccination and CD4 T cells after COVID-19. Treatment indicated: approximately nine-day PBMC culture with coronavirus spike peptide pools or control peptides (ViraFEST assay). Sequence data for DNA of cultured CD4+ T cells were generated by the Oncomine TCR Beta short-read assay. TCRdb re-called the PCR reads with MiXCR, one entry per CDR3 protein. The data hold roughly 11,000 distinct CDR3 sequences, with 50% to 70% observed a single time. These TCRs' antigens remain unknown. Sequencing was carried out using CD4+ T cells from blood, cultured in vitro. The receptors shown here come from a human donor who had recovered from COVID-19.

The J gene is TRBJ1-4, the V gene TRBV28; D might be TRBD1 (6 bases). Germline CDR1 reads MDHEN; CDR2 reads SYDVKM. Trimming left V 0 bases short and J 7 bases short, with 9 bases between. The CDR3 extends over 14 amino acids. The CDR3 bases are TGTGCCAGCAGTTTATGGGGGGCGAGTGAAAAACTGTTTTTT. It is translated as CASSLWGASEKLFF.

The chain couples TRBV6-1 to TRBJ2-7; D is ambiguous. V was cut by 7 bases and J by 4 bases, with 17 bases left in between. CDR1 and CDR2 (germline): MNHNS, SASEGT. The CDR3 loop spans 14 amino acids. The CDR3 sequence is CASMLADFAYEQYF. For the CDR3, the DNA is TGTGCCAGCATGTTGGCAGACTTCGCTTACGAGCAGTACTTC.

The CDR3 spells CASSLVAGVETQYF. The DNA of the CDR3 is TGTGCCAGCAGCTTAGTAGCGGGAGTAGAGACCCAGTACTTC. This chain links TRBV7-2 with TRBJ2-5; 9 bases agree with TRBD2. The germline V gene has CDR1 SGHTA and CDR2 FQGNSA. The V gene end was trimmed by 1 base and the J gene end by 4 bases; junction bases not matched to a gene: 1. The CDR3 covers 14 residues.

V gene TRBV2 combines with J gene TRBJ2-5, with a tentative D call TRBD2 (5 bases). The V gene's germline CDR1 is SNHLY and CDR2 FYNNEI. This CDR3 is 16 amino acids long. Trimming left V 1 base short and J 4 bases short, with 16 bases between. The CDR3 DNA follows: TGTGCCAGCAGTGAAGGGACTGGGGTCGGTAGAGAGACCCAGTACTTC. Its protein product is CASSEGTGVGRETQYF. Drawing the rest from reference TRBV2 and TRBJ2-5, the complete variable domain is EPEVTQTPSHQVTQMGQEVILRCVPISNHLYFYWYRQILGQKVEFLVSFYNNEISEKSEIFDDQFSVERPDGSNFTLKIRSTKLEDSAMYFCASSEGTGVGRETQYFGPGTRLLVL.

This clonotype appeared a few times. The V and J genes are TRBV20-1 and TRBJ2-3; no definite D call. This CDR3 has 14 amino acids. CDR1 and CDR2 from the germline V gene are DFQATT and SNEGSKA (reference sequence). Trimming shortened V by 3 bases and J by 0 bases, and 10 bases separated the two germline ends. CDR3 in amino acids: CSASGMGSTDTQYF. CDR3 nucleotide sequence: TGCAGTGCTAGTGGTATGGGAAGCACAGATACGCAGTATTTT.

The rearrangement links TRBV3-1 to TRBJ1-1, with a weak D call TRBD1 (6 bases). The germline V and J ends were trimmed by 4 bases and 4 bases, with 13 bases remaining between them. CDR3 length equals 14 residues. Per the germline V gene, CDR1 is LGHDT and CDR2 is YNNKEL (reference sequence). The DNA of the CDR3 is TGTGCCAGCAGCCGGGGAGGGGGGACCACTGAAGCTTTCTTT. Translating it yields CASSRGGGTTEAFF.

This chain links TRBV2 with TRBJ2-7, with D perhaps being TRBD1 or TRBD2 (5 bases each). V shed 6 bases and J shed 4 bases, with 13 bases lying between them. CDR3 size: 13 residues. Germline lookup yields CDR1 SNHLY and CDR2 FYNNEI. CDR3: CASRLHGTYEQYF. The CDR3 DNA is TGTGCCAGCAGATTACACGGGACGTACGAGCAGTACTTC. The full variable domain, in which reference TRBV2 and TRBJ2-7 provide the parts outside the CDR3, is EPEVTQTPSHQVTQMGQEVILRCVPISNHLYFYWYRQILGQKVEFLVSFYNNEISEKSEIFDDQFSVERPDGSNFTLKIRSTKLEDSAMYFCASRLHGTYEQYFGPGTRLTVT.

The V gene is TRBV19, the J gene TRBJ2-1, with a weak D call TRBD2 (6 bases). Germline CDR1 is LNHDA and CDR2 is SQIVND (reference sequence). The CDR3 has 14 residues. Trimming took off 3 bases at V and 7 bases at J, with 13 bases between the two ends. As DNA, the CDR3 is TGTGCCAGTAGTATCGCACGGGGGAGGAATGAGCAGTTCTTC. Protein product: CASSIARGRNEQFF.